The 17 T cell receptor beta chains listed next were all sequenced from one sample in a study of T cells in tuberculosis. Sequenced by immunoSEQ multiplex PCR; TCRdb stores in-frame clones only, minus some. The sample yields more than 40,000 clones, roughly 94% seen once. The sample consisted of PBMCs. The receptors were sampled from a donor aged 10-29 years with latent tuberculosis or without tuberculosis infection. Some clones in this sample may be carry-over from other donors' samples.

The rearrangement links TRBV2 to TRBJ2-2; 9 nucleotides agree with TRBD2. The CDR3 runs to 13 residues. Germline loops: CDR1 SNHLY, CDR2 FYNNEI. After removal of 8 bases from V and 4 bases from J, the junction contained 2 bases not matched to a gene. CDR3 loop: CASEAGGTGELFF. CDR3 nucleotide sequence: TGTGCCAGCGAAGCGGGAGGCACCGGGGAGCTGTTTTTT.

The CDR3 bases are TGTGCCAGCAGTTACGTGGCGGGAGGCTACGAGCAGTACTTC. Protein: CASSYVAGGYEQYF. The chain couples TRBV6-5 to TRBJ2-7; 8 bases align to TRBD2. The CDR3 length is 14 residues. Germline V gene lookup returns CDR1 MNHEY and CDR2 SVGAGI. The V and J ends lost 2 bases and 3 bases, in that order; junction bases with no gene match: 3.

The chain combines TRBV11-2 with TRBJ1-1; D is undetermined. From germline, CDR1 is SGHAT and CDR2 FQNNGV. V dropped 1 base and J dropped 0 bases, with 12 bases sitting between them. The CDR3 contains 16 residues. The CDR3 is CASSLGFRRLNTEAFF. The CDR3 DNA reads TGTGCCAGCAGCTTAGGTTTCAGGAGGCTGAACACTGAAGCTTTCTTT.

This chain joins TRBV7-3 and TRBJ2-1; TRBD2 might be the D (7 bases). Trimming shortened V by 5 bases and J by 5 bases, and 16 bases separated the two germline ends. This CDR3 has 15 amino acids. Per the germline V gene, CDR1 is SGHTA and CDR2 is FQGTGA. As DNA, the CDR3 is TGTGCCAGCAGCCCCTCCAGGGAGGGGGACAATGAGCAGTTCTTC. Encoded protein: CASSPSREGDNEQFF.

The table lists this clone with a count of one. The chain employs TRBV27 and TRBJ2-2; D gene uncertain. CDR3 length equals 14 residues. Looked up from germline, CDR1 is MNHEY and CDR2 is SMNVEV (reference sequence). Between the trimmed V and J ends, which lost 5 bases and 0 bases, there was a span of 7 bases. CDR3 residues: CASSRNSNTGELFF. The CDR3 DNA is TGTGCCAGCAGTCGTAACTCGAACACCGGGGAGCTGTTTTTT.

The chain joins TRBV7-9 to TRBJ2-4, with 7 bases lining up with TRBD2. Germline V gene sequence: CDR1 SEHNR, CDR2 FQNEAQ (reference sequence). The CDR3 totals 16 residues. V shed 6 bases and J 0 bases; nucleotides not matched to a gene: 8. CDR3 region: CASSSNLAVAKNIQYF. The CDR3 DNA sequence: TGTGCCAGCAGTTCTAACCTAGCGGTAGCCAAAAACATTCAGTACTTC. Based on the CDR3 plus reference TRBV7-9 and TRBJ2-4, the full variable domain is DTGVSQNPRHKITKRGQNVTFRCDPISEHNRLYWYRQTLGQGPEFLTYFQNEAQLEKSRLLSDRFSAERPKGSFSTLEIQRTEQGDSAMYLCASSSNLAVAKNIQYFGAGTRLSVL.

V is TRBV6-6 and J is TRBJ1-5; 9 bases are shared with TRBD1. The CDR3 extends over 16 amino acids. V lost 6 bases to trimming and J lost 5 bases; unmatched junction nucleotides: 11. Germline CDR1 is MNHNY and CDR2 is SVGAGI (reference sequence). CDR3 sequence reads: CASRPTGTGPDQPQHF. CDR3 DNA: TGTGCCAGCAGGCCGACCGGGACAGGGCCGGATCAGCCCCAGCATTTT.

The chain uses TRBV7-9 and TRBJ1-1, with D possibly being TRBD1 (5 bases). Germline CDR1 SEHNR, CDR2 FQNEAQ (reference sequence). The CDR3 is made up of 13 amino acids. V lost 5 bases and J lost 9, with 16 bases in between. The CDR3 loop reads CASSPGGGLKAFF. The CDR3 bases are TGTGCCAGCAGCCCGGGCGGGGGTCTGAAAGCTTTCTTT.

The chain couples TRBV11-2 to TRBJ2-2; possibly TRBD2 for D (6 bases). CDR1 and CDR2 (germline): SGHAT, FQNNGV. The CDR3 sequence is 15 residues long. The ends were cut back, 4 bases at V and 3 bases at J, with 12 bases in the middle. The CDR3 sequence is CASSYTAGDTGELFF. CDR3 nucleotides: TGTGCCAGCAGCTATACAGCGGGTGACACCGGGGAGCTGTTTTTT.

The rearrangement uses TRBV11-2 and TRBJ1-5; D is unresolved. V gave up 0 bases and J gave up 4 bases, with 10 bases separating them. CDR3 length: 15 amino acids. CDR1 and CDR2 (germline): SGHAT, FQNNGV. The DNA for the CDR3 is TGTGCCAGCAGCTTAGATCCGGGTGGGAATCAGCCCCAGCATTTT. This translates into CASSLDPGGNQPQHF.

The chain uses TRBV5-1 and TRBJ2-2, with D hard to call. V was shortened by 4 bases and J by 4 bases, with 8 bases between the two germline ends. The CDR3 covers 13 residues. Germline CDR1 SGHRS, CDR2 YFSETQ. DNA for the CDR3: TGCGCCAGCAGCATCACAGTCACCGGGGAGCTGTTTTTT. This gives the protein CASSITVTGELFF. The entire variable domain, with the rest obtained from reference TRBV5-1 and TRBJ2-2, is as follows: KAGVTQTPRYLIKTRGQQVTLSCSPISGHRSVSWYQQTPGQGLQFLFEYFSETQRNKGNFPGRFSGRQFSNSRSEMNVSTLELGDSALYLCASSITVTGELFFGEGSRLTVL.

The chain carries TRBV4-3 and TRBJ2-1, with D perhaps TRBD2 (5 bases). Germline-derived CDR1 and CDR2 are LGHNA and YSLEER. This CDR3 comprises 16 residues. V was clipped by 1 base and J by 2 bases, with 12 bases between them. CDR3 sequence: CASSQAVRRAYNEQFF. The CDR3 region has the DNA TGCGCCAGCAGCCAAGCTGTGAGGCGGGCCTACAATGAGCAGTTCTTC.

This rearrangement joins TRBV5-1 to TRBJ2-1, with D possibly being TRBD1 (5 bases). CDR1 and CDR2 from the germline V gene are SGHRS and YFSETQ. Trimming took off 7 bases at V and 6 bases at J, with 23 bases between the two ends. The CDR3 runs 16 residues. The CDR3 spells CASGNGRSLGANEQFF. The CDR3 bases are TGCGCCAGCGGAAATGGCAGGTCCTTAGGGGCCAATGAGCAGTTCTTC. Using reference TRBV5-1 and TRBJ2-1 for the parts outside the CDR3, the full variable domain is KAGVTQTPRYLIKTRGQQVTLSCSPISGHRSVSWYQQTPGQGLQFLFEYFSETQRNKGNFPGRFSGRQFSNSRSEMNVSTLELGDSALYLCASGNGRSLGANEQFFGPGTRLTVL.

The chain uses TRBV4-3 and TRBJ2-7; tentatively, D is TRBD1 (6 bases). The CDR3 runs 17 residues. The V end lost 0 bases, the J end lost 3 bases, and 18 bases lay between the germline ends. CDR1 and CDR2 (germline): LGHNA, YSLEER. The CDR3 is CASSQEERGGGFYEQYF. In DNA, the CDR3 is TGCGCCAGCAGCCAAGAGGAAAGAGGGGGTGGATTCTACGAGCAGTACTTC.

The chain couples TRBV28 to TRBJ2-5, with D perhaps matching TRBD2 (6 bases). V was pared by 4 bases and J by 5 bases, with 17 bases between. The V gene's germline CDR1 is MDHEN and CDR2 SYDVKM. The CDR3 is 15 amino acids. CDR3 nucleotides: TGTGCCAGCAGTTACGGAAGCCGGGGGTGGGAGACCCAGTACTTC. Translated, it gives CASSYGSRGWETQYF.

The chain links TRBV7-9 to TRBJ2-1; TRBD2 agrees at 10 bases. With 2 bases clipped from V and 9 bases from J, the junction kept 13 bases outside the gene matches. Germline CDR1 and CDR2: SEHNR and FQNEAQ (reference sequence). The CDR3 length is 17 residues. CDR3 coding DNA: TGTGCCAGCAGCTTATTTAAGATCCTAGCGGGAGTTGGTGAGCAGTTCTTC. It yields the protein CASSLFKILAGVGEQFF.

The chain recombines TRBV4-3 with TRBJ2-5, with D perhaps matching TRBD1 (6 bases). V lost 1 base, J lost 5 bases, and 20 bases lay in between. Germline CDR1 is LGHNA and CDR2 is YSLEER. CDR3 length: 17 amino acids. The CDR3, as DNA: TGCGCCAGCAGCCAAGGGATCCCAGGGGCGGAACTGGAGACCCAGTACTTC. It encodes CASSQGIPGAELETQYF.